This T cell receptor beta chain stems from a study of T cells after yellow fever vaccination. By 5'RACE template switching, TCR cDNA was produced, with a universal primer site and UMIs added in the process. TCRdb called the 5' RACE reads again in MiXCR, with one record for every CDR3 protein. Of 200,000 to 250,000 distinct CDR3 sequences in the sample, 3.2% were seen once. Study-wide results and limits: Most clones from primary vaccination resurfaced after the booster (around 97% CD4, approximately 88% CD8).

Unmatched junction bases numbered 15, after V lost 6 bases and J lost 5 bases. The CDR3 is made up of 18 amino acids. Germline V gives CDR1 SQVTM, CDR2 ANQGSEA. This clonotype was observed at least ten times. What it binds is unknown. The receptor was derived from a man between 18 and 29 years old who received the YFV17D yellow fever vaccine. The sample here was CD4+ T cells sorted from PBMCs, taken 10 days after the yellow fever booster vaccination. V and J are TRBV29-1 and TRBJ2-3; TRBD2 aligns across 15 bases. The CDR3 protein is CSVTTGLAGGRGKDTQYF. The CDR3, as DNA: TGCAGCGTGACCACGGGACTAGCGGGGGGACGCGGAAAAGATACGCAGTATTTT.